This TCR beta chain was sequenced for a study of T cells after posttransplantation cyclophosphamide (dated by TCRdb to 2016 to 2017). Study-wide context: The study tracked T cell repertoire reconstitution by TRB sequencing after myeloablative bone marrow transplantation using posttransplantation cyclophosphamide as GVHD prophylaxis. Blood from all 35 or so PTCy patients who had 1-year posttransplant specimens underwent TRB sequencing. Because TRA and TRB clonality correlated tightly in about ten samples, the subsequent TCR analyses were limited to TRB only. TRB sequencing was also done on up to 3 additional blood samples from 2 to 5.2 years after transplant in 3 patients, and on pretransplant blood from 4 patients. Public TRB sequences were compared against a database of over 3,000 sequences linked to responses to pathogens, tumor antigens, self-antigens and alloantigens. Samples from roughly 32 PTCy-treated patients, along with samples from some 16 of their related bone marrow donors, underwent antigen receptor sequencing.

On this clone itself: Its cognate antigen has yet to be identified. Base qualities are not at hand, and no much larger clone is one base apart.

TRB sequencing used genomic DNA with the immunoSEQ assay at survey resolution or the hsTCRB kit. Per the authors' processing: The immunoSEQ software handled initial read processing, and the LymphoSeq R package was used for repertoire analyses. Clonality was computed as 1 minus normalized Shannon entropy, and a Gini coefficient was also calculated for each TRB dataset. To infer phenotypes in unsorted samples, TRB sequences from sorted subsets of the recipient or donor were mapped onto the unsorted samples of the same recipient. What TCRdb holds here is the immuneACCESS table cut down to in-frame rearrangements. Part of the clones is not present; checked against another copy, under half of the missing clones reflect an unresolved V gene, and the others are unexplained. The V and J calls and clone size are taken from that table; D and trimming were inferred from the DNA. This sample gives around 7,000 clones in total; under 95% of them show up just once. The ten top clones hold about 12% of the sample.

In the paper's terms, the treatment or condition label means: high-dose cyclophosphamide on days +3 and +4 as single-agent GVHD prophylaxis. Busulfan and fludarabine conditioning, a related or unrelated marrow graft, and cyclophosphamide on days +3 and +4 were given to PTCy patients. The PTCy-treated patients were drawn from a prospective, multi-institutional clinical trial. Mononuclear cells from peripheral blood and bone marrow were separated by Ficoll-Hypaque density centrifugation and then cryopreserved. Here is what the overall study found, with its caveats: The TRB repertoires of T cells infiltrating skin or the GI tract showed only limited overlap with the TRB repertoires found in blood. At 1-2 months, donor-recipient similarity was low but rose over the first year, and the later blood repertoires were often dominated by donor CD8+ memory clones. Across the approximately 46 patients, TRB clonality was highly associated with recipient CMV seropositivity and CMV reactivation, and diversity with PTCy was similar to that in the CNI/methotrexate controls.

CDR1 MNHEY and CDR2 SVGAGI are derived from the germline V gene. The CDR3 numbers 15 residues from cysteine through phenylalanine. Of all the DNA, just the CDR3 is kept, 45 bases in frame from base 1. The junction carries 8 bases between V and J, which are trimmed by 0 bases and 0 bases respectively. Sequenced material: PBMCs, taken approximately 190 weeks after allogeneic stem cell transplant with posttransplant cyclophosphamide. The clonotype originates from a female patient aged 45-60 years who received an allogeneic stem cell transplant from a related donor, was CMV-positive, and had no GVHD. It is possible that, after a transplant, some T cells come from the graft donor. The chain uses TRBV6-5 and TRBJ1-1, with TRBD1 perhaps the D gene, on 6 matching bases. The DNA reads TGTGCCAGCAGTTACTCGCAGGGGTTGAACACTGAAGCTTTCTTT. Its translation is CASSYSQGLNTEAFF.